A selection of T cell receptor beta chains follows, all from one sample in a study of OX40 agonist ivuxolimab in advanced cancers. Data came from immunoSEQ multiplex PCR; TCRdb stores just in-frame clones and leaves some out. This table holds about 95,000 clones, 75% to 95% found once. Sample: CD4+ or CD8+ T cells sorted from blood, taken in a trial of the OX40 agonist ivuxolimab. These receptors were collected from an adult with an advanced solid tumor such as melanoma, head and neck, liver or kidney cancer. Each CDR3 is given with its conserved first and last residue. D genes are given only for firm matches. Size is stated for part of the rows, as once, few or many counts, or as a class when the clone is expanded.

d_gene: TRBD2; v_gene: TRBV10-1; abundance: .; j_gene: TRBJ2-3; CDR3aa: CASSEGPAGDTQYF; CDR3nt: TGCGCCAGCAGTGAAGGACCAGCGGGGGATACGCAGTATTTT
d_gene: .; v_gene: TRBV7-3; abundance: once; j_gene: TRBJ2-6; CDR3aa: CASSHGSGANVLTF; CDR3nt: TGTGCCAGCAGCCACGGGTCTGGGGCCAACGTCCTGACTTTC
d_gene: TRBD1; v_gene: TRBV10-2; abundance: .; j_gene: TRBJ1-2; CDR3aa: CASRDPGQGLYGYTF; CDR3nt: TGCGCCAGCAGGGACCCGGGACAGGGTCTTTATGGCTACACCTTC
d_gene: TRBD2; v_gene: TRBV11-2; abundance: once; j_gene: TRBJ2-1; CDR3aa: CASSLVSSGSSYNEQFF; CDR3nt: TGTGCCAGCAGCTTAGTGAGTAGCGGGAGCTCCTACAATGAGCAGTTCTTC
d_gene: .; v_gene: TRBV7-2; abundance: .; j_gene: TRBJ2-1; CDR3aa: CASSLVAAGPNEQFF; CDR3nt: TGTGCCAGCAGCTTGGTGGCGGCGGGGCCCAATGAGCAGTTCTTC
d_gene: .; v_gene: TRBV6-5; abundance: .; j_gene: TRBJ1-4; CDR3aa: CASSYSQVAEKLFF; CDR3nt: TGTGCCAGCAGTTACTCGCAGGTTGCTGAAAAACTGTTTTTT
d_gene: .; v_gene: TRBV21-1; abundance: once; j_gene: TRBJ2-3; CDR3aa: CASSNSPRTSGGCTDTQYF; CDR3nt: TGTGCCAGCAGCAATTCCCCTCGAACTAGCGGGGGTTGCACAGATACGCAGTATTTT
d_gene: .; v_gene: TRBV21-1; abundance: .; j_gene: TRBJ2-7; CDR3aa: CATSLRGLADYEQYF; CDR3nt: TGTGCCACTTCCTTGAGGGGACTAGCGGACTACGAGCAGTACTTC
d_gene: .; v_gene: TRBV5-1; abundance: .; j_gene: TRBJ1-3; CDR3aa: CASSSTGTKGNTIYF; CDR3nt: TGCGCCAGCAGCTCAACCGGGACAAAGGGAAACACCATATATTTT
d_gene: .; v_gene: TRBV7-2; abundance: .; j_gene: TRBJ2-3; CDR3aa: CASSLAASLLDTQYF; CDR3nt: TGTGCCAGCAGCTTAGCGGCGTCTCTTCTAGATACGCAGTATTTT
d_gene: .; v_gene: TRBV6-1; abundance: .; j_gene: TRBJ1-1; CDR3aa: CAIGALNTEAFF; CDR3nt: TGTGCCATCGGGGCCCTCAACACTGAAGCTTTCTTC
d_gene: .; v_gene: TRBV19; abundance: .; j_gene: TRBJ1-1; CDR3aa: CASSIGPRPEAFF; CDR3nt: TGTGCCAGTAGTATAGGCCCACGACCTGAAGCTTTCTTT
d_gene: .; v_gene: TRBV4-1; abundance: .; j_gene: TRBJ1-5; CDR3aa: CASSQGGTTGQPQHF; CDR3nt: TGCGCCAGCAGCCAAGGTGGCACCACCGGTCAGCCCCAGCATTTT
d_gene: .; v_gene: TRBV7-9; abundance: .; j_gene: TRBJ2-2; CDR3aa: CASSLNTGELFF; CDR3nt: TGTGCCAGCAGCCTAAACACCGGGGAGCTGTTTTTT
d_gene: .; v_gene: TRBV5-8; abundance: .; j_gene: TRBJ1-1; CDR3aa: CASSGGLIRNTEAFF; CDR3nt: TGTGCCAGCAGCGGGGGACTAATTCGGAACACTGAAGCTTTCTTT
d_gene: .; v_gene: TRBV7-2; abundance: .; j_gene: TRBJ2-3; CDR3aa: CASSSYSTDTQYF; CDR3nt: TGTGCCAGCAGCTCGTACTCCACAGATACGCAGTATTTT
d_gene: .; v_gene: TRBV6-5; abundance: .; j_gene: TRBJ2-7; CDR3aa: CASRQGYYEQYF; CDR3nt: TGTGCCAGCAGACAGGGATACTACGAGCAGTACTTC
d_gene: TRBD1; v_gene: TRBV19; abundance: .; j_gene: TRBJ2-7; CDR3aa: CASSRGQYEQYF; CDR3nt: TGTGCCAGTAGTCGGGGACAGTACGAGCAGTACTTC
d_gene: .; v_gene: TRBV9; abundance: .; j_gene: TRBJ2-7; CDR3aa: CASSVDYNPYEQYF; CDR3nt: TGTGCCAGCAGCGTAGACTATAACCCCTACGAGCAGTACTTC
d_gene: TRBD1; v_gene: TRBV19; abundance: .; j_gene: TRBJ2-1; CDR3aa: CASSVGQGASYEQFF; CDR3nt: TGTGCCAGTAGTGTCGGACAGGGGGCGAGCTATGAGCAGTTCTTC
d_gene: TRBD1; v_gene: TRBV28; abundance: .; j_gene: TRBJ1-1; CDR3aa: CASSTQGIEAFF; CDR3nt: TGTGCCAGCAGTACACAGGGGATTGAAGCTTTCTTT
d_gene: TRBD1; v_gene: TRBV5-5; abundance: .; j_gene: TRBJ2-7; CDR3aa: CASSRGQGASVHEQYF; CDR3nt: TGTGCCAGCAGCCGGGGACAGGGGGCCTCGGTCCACGAGCAGTACTTC
d_gene: .; v_gene: TRBV30; abundance: few; j_gene: TRBJ2-6; CDR3aa: CAWSFNRGALTF; CDR3nt: TGTGCCTGGAGTTTTAATCGGGGAGCCCTGACTTTC
d_gene: TRBD2; v_gene: TRBV5-1; abundance: .; j_gene: TRBJ2-1; CDR3aa: CASSLASGSLNEQFF; CDR3nt: TGCGCCAGCAGCTTGGCTAGCGGGAGTTTGAATGAGCAGTTCTTC
d_gene: .; v_gene: TRBV6-1; abundance: .; j_gene: TRBJ1-5; CDR3aa: CASSAQGPQGNQPQHF; CDR3nt: TGTGCCAGCAGTGCTCAGGGGCCCCAGGGAAATCAGCCCCAGCATTTT
d_gene: TRBD1; v_gene: TRBV5-6; abundance: .; j_gene: TRBJ1-2; CDR3aa: CASSSGTGVRGYTF; CDR3nt: TGTGCCAGCAGCTCCGGGACAGGGGTCCGAGGCTACACCTTC
d_gene: .; v_gene: TRBV29-1; abundance: .; j_gene: TRBJ1-3; CDR3aa: CSVEQTAGTGNTIYF; CDR3nt: TGCAGCGTTGAACAGACCGCCGGAACGGGAAACACCATATATTTT
d_gene: .; v_gene: TRBV28; abundance: .; j_gene: TRBJ1-1; CDR3aa: CASSLSPQGNGEAAFF; CDR3nt: TGTGCCAGCAGTTTATCCCCGCAGGGGAATGGAGAGGCGGCTTTCTTT
d_gene: .; v_gene: TRBV7-8; abundance: once; j_gene: TRBJ2-7; CDR3aa: CASSLPQGYEQYF; CDR3nt: TGTGCCAGCAGCCTACCCCAGGGGTACGAGCAGTACTTC
d_gene: .; v_gene: TRBV7-8; abundance: .; j_gene: TRBJ2-3; CDR3aa: CASIKSRTATDTQYF; CDR3nt: TGTGCCAGCATCAAATCGAGGACAGCGACAGATACGCAGTATTTT
d_gene: TRBD2; v_gene: TRBV6-6; abundance: .; j_gene: TRBJ2-1; CDR3aa: CASKRTSGLDNEQFF; CDR3nt: TGTGCCAGCAAACGGACTAGCGGACTTGACAATGAGCAGTTCTTC
d_gene: .; v_gene: TRBV19; abundance: .; j_gene: TRBJ1-3; CDR3aa: CASSKDLRGNTIYF; CDR3nt: TGTGCCAGTAGCAAGGACCTGCGGGGAAACACCATATATTTT
d_gene: .; v_gene: TRBV28; abundance: .; j_gene: TRBJ2-1; CDR3aa: CASSRAGQRGFF; CDR3nt: TGTGCCAGCAGTCGGGCGGGCCAACGGGGGTTCTTC
d_gene: TRBD2; v_gene: TRBV7-9; abundance: .; j_gene: TRBJ2-1; CDR3aa: CASRVIAGAGNEQFF; CDR3nt: TGTGCCAGCAGGGTTATAGCGGGAGCGGGGAATGAGCAGTTCTTC
d_gene: .; v_gene: TRBV6-5; abundance: .; j_gene: TRBJ2-7; CDR3aa: CASSLQRSYEQYF; CDR3nt: TGTGCCAGCAGTCTCCAGAGGTCCTACGAGCAGTACTTC
d_gene: TRBD2; v_gene: TRBV7-9; abundance: .; j_gene: TRBJ2-3; CDR3aa: CASSPRTSGTSTDTQYF; CDR3nt: TGTGCCAGCAGCCCTCGGACTAGCGGGACCAGCACAGATACGCAGTATTTT
d_gene: TRBD2; v_gene: TRBV29-1; abundance: .; j_gene: TRBJ2-1; CDR3aa: CSARRASGSVDNEQFF; CDR3nt: TGCAGCGCCCGTCGGGCTAGCGGGAGTGTTGACAATGAGCAGTTCTTC
d_gene: TRBD1; v_gene: TRBV7-9; abundance: .; j_gene: TRBJ2-1; CDR3aa: CASKPFEGTGTGTYNEQFF; CDR3nt: TGTGCCAGCAAACCGTTCGAGGGAACCGGGACAGGCACCTACAATGAGCAGTTCTTC